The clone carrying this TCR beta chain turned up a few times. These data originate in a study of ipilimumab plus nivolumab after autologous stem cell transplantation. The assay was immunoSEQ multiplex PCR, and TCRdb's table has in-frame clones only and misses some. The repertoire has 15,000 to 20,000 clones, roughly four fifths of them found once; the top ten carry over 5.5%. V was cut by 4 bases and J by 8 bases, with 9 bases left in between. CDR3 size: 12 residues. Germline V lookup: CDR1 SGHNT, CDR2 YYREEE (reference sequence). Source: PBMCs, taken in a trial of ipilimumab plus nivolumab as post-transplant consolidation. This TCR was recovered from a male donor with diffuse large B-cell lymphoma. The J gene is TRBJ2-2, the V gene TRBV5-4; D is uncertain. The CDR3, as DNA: TGTGCCAGCAGCCATAATCCGGGGGAGCTGTTTTTT. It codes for CASSHNPGELFF.